Each of the 29 T cell receptor beta chains below was sequenced from the same sample in a study of Graves' ophthalmopathy and Graves' hyperthyroidism. TCR beta CDR3 regions were amplified from RNA transcripts. After a first-round RT-PCR with HTBI primers, a second-round multiplex PCR was run. TCRdb re-called the multiplex PCR reads with MiXCR, one entry per CDR3 protein. The data contain 500,000 to 700,000 distinct CDR3 sequences, approximately 21% of them seen just once; the ten biggest clones take up approximately 6.5%. Sequencing input: peripheral blood. The receptors come from a woman aged 18-30 years with stable Graves' hyperthyroidism. Some clones in this sample may be carry-over from other donors' samples.

This clonotype has just one count. This chain connects TRBV12-3 or TRBV12-4 to TRBJ1-5; D not certain. V dropped 8 bases and J dropped 1 base, with 21 bases sitting between them. The length of the CDR3 is 17 residues. Here the CDR3 DNA reads TGTGCCAGCTCACCACCGGGAGGGAGGAGAAGCAATCAGCCCCAGCATTTT. This translates into CASSPPGGRRSNQPQHF.

This chain joins TRBV4-1 and TRBJ1-2; TRBD1 matches 7 bases. V shed 2 bases, J shed 7 bases, and the junction held 10 bases outside the gene matches. The CDR3 has 15 amino acids. Germline CDR1 MGHRA, CDR2 YSYEKL. The CDR3 loop reads CASSQPTGPKGGYTF. The DNA for the CDR3 is TGCGCCAGCAGCCAACCGACAGGGCCTAAGGGTGGCTACACCTTC.

The genes are TRBV27 and TRBJ2-5, with D perhaps TRBD2 (5 bases). The CDR3 length is 13 residues. The germline CDR1 and CDR2 sequences are MNHEY and SMNVEV (reference sequence). Between the trimmed V and J ends, which lost 3 bases and 4 bases, there was a span of 9 bases. CDR3 sequence: CASSLDFRETQYF. The CDR3 DNA sequence: TGTGCCAGCAGTTTGGACTTTCGAGAGACCCAGTACTTC.

The table lists this clonotype with many counts. The CDR3 DNA sequence: TGTGCCAGCAGTTCCGCCCCGATTAACTACGAGCAGTACTTC. This encodes CASSSAPINYEQYF. The rearrangement uses TRBV12-3 or TRBV12-4 and TRBJ2-7; D unresolved. This CDR3 is 14 amino acids long. Between the trimmed V and J ends, which lost 4 bases and 3 bases, there was a span of 13 bases.

This clonotype was counted ten times or more. The rearrangement joins TRBV28 to TRBJ1-1; maybe TRBD1 (6 bases). CDR3 length: 13 amino acids. V gave up 5 bases and J gave up 5 bases, with 12 bases separating them. The germline gives CDR1 MDHEN, CDR2 SYDVKM. As DNA, the CDR3 is TGTGCCAGCAGTCAGTACAGGGCGACTGAAGCTTTCTTT. As protein: CASSQYRATEAFF.

This clonotype was detected ten times or more. The chain employs TRBV6-5 and TRBJ1-2, with a tentative D call TRBD1 (5 bases). The CDR3 extends over 15 amino acids. Germline V gene lookup returns CDR1 MNHEY and CDR2 SVGAGI. Trimming took 3 bases from V and 4 from J, leaving 15 bases between them. The CDR3 DNA reads TGTGCCAGCAGTTATTCAGGGATGATCCCCTATGGCTACACCTTC. It is translated as CASSYSGMIPYGYTF.

This clonotype was recorded at least ten times. The chain combines TRBV2 with TRBJ1-2, with a possible D match to TRBD1 (5 bases). Germline CDR1 SNHLY, CDR2 FYNNEI. The V end lost 8 bases, the J end lost 3 bases, and 10 bases lay between the germline ends. CDR3 length: 12 amino acids. The CDR3 protein is CASHRNDYGYTF. The CDR3 DNA is TGTGCCAGCCACAGGAATGACTATGGCTACACCTTC.

This clonotype came up many times. This sequence joins TRBV7-8 and TRBJ2-4, with TRBD2 identical over 14 bases. The V and J ends lost 4 bases and 12 bases, in that order; junction bases with no gene match: 5. This CDR3 is 14 amino acids long. Germline values: CDR1 SGHVS, CDR2 FQNEAQ. CDR3 in amino acids: CASSSRLAGGDQYF. Written as DNA, the CDR3 is TGTGCCAGCAGCTCTAGACTAGCGGGAGGGGATCAGTACTTC.

This chain uses TRBV3-1 with TRBJ2-5; D is perhaps TRBD2 (6 bases). V gave up 3 bases and J gave up 8 bases, with 19 bases separating them. The germline V gene encodes CDR1 LGHDT and CDR2 YNNKEL (reference sequence). CDR3 length: 15 residues. The CDR3 spells CASSQEGTLIGTQYF. The DNA of the CDR3 is TGTGCCAGCAGCCAGGAGGGGACTTTGATAGGAACCCAGTACTTC.

This clonotype came up many times. The chain uses TRBV11-1 and TRBJ1-1, with no clear D. This CDR3 is built from 17 residues. The germline CDR1 and CDR2 sequences are SGHAT and FQDESV (reference sequence). Trimming shortened V by 1 base and J by 0 bases, and 15 bases separated the two germline ends. CDR3 region: CASSLVADHTLNTEAFF. In nucleotides, the CDR3 is TGTGCCAGCAGCTTAGTGGCAGACCACACCCTGAACACTGAAGCTTTCTTT.

This clonotype was counted ten times or more. J is TRBJ2-5 and V is TRBV29-1; 8 nucleotides align to TRBD1. The CDR3 is made up of 13 amino acids. V lost 7 bases, J lost 4 bases, and 8 bases stayed unmatched. Germline V lookup: CDR1 SQVTM, CDR2 ANQGSEA. The CDR3 nucleotides are TGCAGCGCGGACAGGGTGTCTGGAGAGACCCAGTACTTC. Translation: CSADRVSGETQYF.

There are many counts of this clonotype. The V call is TRBV6-5, the J call TRBJ2-5, with a weak D call TRBD2 (5 bases). V was shortened by 2 bases and J by 7 bases, with 14 bases between the two germline ends. The length of the CDR3 is 14 residues. Germline V CDR1 and CDR2: MNHEY, SVGAGI. The CDR3 region is CASSYNRVGGTQYF. The CDR3 nucleotides are TGTGCCAGCAGTTACAATAGGGTCGGAGGGACCCAGTACTTC.

In this sample, this clonotype turned up many times. This sequence joins TRBV7-3 and TRBJ2-7, with 10 nucleotides matching TRBD1. Germline V gene lookup returns CDR1 SGHTA and CDR2 FQGTGA. J gave up 5 bases and V 8 bases, and 9 bases lay outside the gene matches. The CDR3 loop spans 14 amino acids. CDR3 amino acids: CASGDPGQGNEQYF. The DNA of the CDR3 is TGTGCCAGCGGAGACCCGGGACAGGGGAACGAGCAGTACTTC.

In its sample, this clonotype was seen many times. One junction end disagrees with the germline gene, perhaps due to a read error. This chain connects TRBV4-1 to TRBJ1-6; 7 positions match TRBD1. The CDR3 is 16 residues long. The germline CDR1 and CDR2 sequences are MGHRA and YSYEKL. CDR3: CASTQGVTGPNSPLHF. The CDR3 DNA reads TGCGCCAGCACCCAAGGGGTGACAGGGCCTAATTCACCCCTCCACTTT.

This clonotype showed up just a few times. The DNA for the CDR3 is TGTGCCAGCAGTTGGGGGTTCAGCAATCAGCCCCAGCATTTT. Protein product: CASSWGFSNQPQHF. The rearrangement joins TRBV6-2 or TRBV6-3 to TRBJ1-5, with D possibly matching TRBD1 (5 bases). The V end was cut by 4 bases, the J end by 1 base, with 8 bases between. Germline V gene sequence: CDR1 MNHEY, CDR2 SVGEGT. This CDR3 spans 14 amino acids.

This clonotype was observed at least ten times. J is TRBJ1-2 and V is TRBV6-1, with TRBD1 as a possible D gene (5 bases). Germline V gives CDR1 MNHNS, CDR2 SASEGT. This CDR3 region has 13 residues. V shed 6 bases and J shed 5 bases, with 13 bases lying between them. Written as DNA, the CDR3 is TGTGCCAGCAGACCCAGACAGACATATGGCTACACCTTC. The encoded protein is CASRPRQTYGYTF.

This clonotype occurred a few times. This chain uses TRBV30 with TRBJ1-2; no reliable D call. The CDR3 is made up of 11 amino acids. Trimming stripped 3 bases from V and 1 base from J, with 3 bases between. Germline CDR1 is GTSNPN and CDR2 is SVGIG (reference sequence). The CDR3 bases are TGTGCCTGGAGCATTAACTATGGCTACACCTTC. Encoded protein: CAWSINYGYTF.

This clonotype was seen at least ten times. This chain's CDR3 is CASSFTGETEAFF. The CDR3 DNA sequence: TGTGCCAGCAGTTTTACAGGGGAGACTGAAGCTTTCTTT. This chain connects TRBV12-3 or TRBV12-4 to TRBJ1-1, with 7 bases matching TRBD1. V lost 3 bases, J lost 5 bases, and 3 bases stayed unmatched. The CDR3 spans 13 residues.

This clonotype was seen many times. The V call is TRBV28, the J call TRBJ2-5; the match to TRBD2 covers 7 bases. Germline assignment: CDR1 MDHEN and CDR2 SYDVKM. This CDR3 region has 13 residues. V gave up 8 bases and J gave up 5 bases; unmatched junction bases: 8. CDR3 protein: CASLAGVRETQYF. For the CDR3, the DNA is TGTGCCAGCCTCGCGGGAGTTAGGGAGACCCAGTACTTC. The full variable domain, rest sourced from reference TRBV28 and TRBJ2-5, is DVKVTQSSRYLVKRTGEKVFLECVQDMDHENMFWYRQDPGLGLRLIYFSYDVKMKEKGDIPEGYSVSREKKERFSLILESASTNQTSMYLCASLAGVRETQYFGPGTRLLVL.

This clonotype was recorded at least ten times. V gene TRBV2 combines with J gene TRBJ2-7, with D maybe TRBD2 (6 bases). V was trimmed by 6 bases and J by 7 bases, leaving 19 bases between them. There are 14 residues in the CDR3. Per germline, CDR1 SNHLY and CDR2 FYNNEI. The CDR3 bases are TGTGCCAGCAGGCCGGGACTCCCCTTTGAGGAGCAGTACTTC. Protein: CASRPGLPFEEQYF.

This clonotype was observed at least ten times. The chain combines TRBV2 with TRBJ2-5, with D perhaps TRBD1 (5 bases). Trimming stripped 6 bases from V and 5 bases from J, with 13 bases between. Germline V CDR1 and CDR2: SNHLY, FYNNEI. This CDR3 comprises 13 residues. The CDR3 loop reads CASRDTQVETQYF. The DNA of the CDR3 is TGTGCCAGCAGGGACACGCAGGTGGAGACCCAGTACTTC.

This clonotype was found a few times. The J gene is TRBJ2-7, the V gene TRBV4-2, with 8 bases matching TRBD1. There are 12 residues in the CDR3. The ends lost 6 bases at V and 5 bases at J; junction bases unmatched: 3. CDR1 LGHNA and CDR2 YNFKEQ come from the germline V gene. The CDR3 DNA sequence: TGTGCCAGCAGTCAACAGGGGGACGAGCAGTACTTC. Translating it yields CASSQQGDEQYF.

The chain uses TRBV6-1 and TRBJ1-1; the D gene is possibly TRBD1 (6 bases). The germline CDR1 and CDR2 sequences are MNHNS and SASEGT. The ends were cut back, 6 bases at V and 5 bases at J, with 19 bases in the middle. The CDR3 totals 15 residues. CDR3 protein: CASSQGQTLGTEAFF. In DNA form, the CDR3 reads TGTGCCAGCAGCCAGGGACAAACCCTGGGGACTGAAGCTTTCTTT.

This clonotype was detected many times. The chain recombines TRBV2 with TRBJ1-6; D is unresolved. Germline V gives CDR1 SNHLY, CDR2 FYNNEI. Between the trimmed V and J ends, which lost 5 bases and 9 bases, there was a span of 20 bases. CDR3 length equals 16 residues. This chain's CDR3 is CASSLENGFTGSPLHF. The CDR3 coding sequence is TGTGCCAGCAGTCTCGAGAACGGGTTCACGGGTTCACCCCTCCACTTT.

This clonotype was seen at least ten times. This chain links TRBV15 with TRBJ2-5, with D maybe TRBD1 (5 bases). This CDR3 contains 16 residues. CDR1 and CDR2 from the germline V gene are LNHNV and YYDKDF (reference sequence). V lost 0 bases and J 3 bases, leaving 14 bases between the germline ends. For the CDR3, the DNA is TGTGCCACCAGCAGAGATTCGGCGACAGATGAAGAGACCCAGTACTTC. Encoded protein: CATSRDSATDEETQYF.

Written as DNA, the CDR3 is TGTGCCTGGCGAGGGGGTTGGACCGGGGAGCTGTTTTTT. This translates into CAWRGGWTGELFF. The chain employs TRBV30 and TRBJ2-2; perhaps TRBD1 as D (6 bases). Germline V gene sequence: CDR1 GTSNPN, CDR2 SVGIG (reference sequence). This CDR3 has 13 amino acids. V was pared by 5 bases and J by 5 bases, with 12 bases between.

This clonotype occurred a few times. The rearrangement uses TRBV15 and TRBJ1-2; maybe TRBD1 (5 bases). There are 13 residues in the CDR3. With 1 base removed from V and 7 bases from J, the gap between germline ends came to 10 bases. The germline V gene encodes CDR1 LNHNV and CDR2 YYDKDF (reference sequence). CDR3 loop: CATSRGGEAGYTF. The CDR3 bases are TGTGCCACCAGCAGAGGGGGGGAGGCTGGCTACACCTTC.

This clonotype showed up many times. The chain carries TRBV2 and TRBJ1-5, with D hard to call. Trimming removed 4 bases from V and 2 bases from J, with 12 bases in between. The germline V gene encodes CDR1 SNHLY and CDR2 FYNNEI. The length of the CDR3 is 15 residues. The CDR3, as DNA: TGTGCCAGCAGTGCACGAATGTCTGGCAATCAGCCCCAGCATTTT. This gives the protein CASSARMSGNQPQHF.

The table lists this clonotype with many counts. J is TRBJ2-2 and V is TRBV6-5; unclear D gene. This CDR3 region has 14 residues. Trimming stripped 7 bases from V and 1 base from J, with 10 bases between. Looked up from germline, CDR1 is MNHEY and CDR2 is SVGAGI. The DNA for the CDR3 is TGTGCCAGCACGATGGCAGGGAACACCGGGGAGCTGTTTTTT. Translation: CASTMAGNTGELFF.